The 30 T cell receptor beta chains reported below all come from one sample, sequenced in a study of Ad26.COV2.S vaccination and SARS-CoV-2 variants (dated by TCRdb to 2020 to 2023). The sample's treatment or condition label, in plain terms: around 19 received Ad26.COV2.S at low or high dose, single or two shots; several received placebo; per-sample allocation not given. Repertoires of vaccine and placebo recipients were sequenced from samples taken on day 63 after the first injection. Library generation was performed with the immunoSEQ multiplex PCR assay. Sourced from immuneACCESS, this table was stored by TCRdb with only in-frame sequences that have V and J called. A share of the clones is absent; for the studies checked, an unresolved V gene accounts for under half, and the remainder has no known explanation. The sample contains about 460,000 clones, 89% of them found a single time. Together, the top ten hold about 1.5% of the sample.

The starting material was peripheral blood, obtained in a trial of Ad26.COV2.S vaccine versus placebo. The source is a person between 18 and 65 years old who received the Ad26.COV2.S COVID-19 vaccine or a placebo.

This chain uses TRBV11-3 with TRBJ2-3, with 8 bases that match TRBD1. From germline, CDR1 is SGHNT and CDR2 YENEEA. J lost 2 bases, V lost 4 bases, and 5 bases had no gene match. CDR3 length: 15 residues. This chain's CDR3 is CASSSTGAPTDTQYF. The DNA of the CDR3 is TGTGCCAGCAGCTCGACAGGGGCCCCCACAGATACGCAGTATTTT.

CDR3 nucleotides: TGTGCCAGCAGCTTAGATGACCTTCCCGGGGAGCTGTTTTTT. Protein product: CASSLDDLPGELFF. This chain links TRBV11-2 with TRBJ2-2; unclear D gene. The CDR3 covers 14 residues. The germline gives CDR1 SGHAT, CDR2 FQNNGV. Trimming took 0 bases from V and 6 from J, leaving 8 bases between them.

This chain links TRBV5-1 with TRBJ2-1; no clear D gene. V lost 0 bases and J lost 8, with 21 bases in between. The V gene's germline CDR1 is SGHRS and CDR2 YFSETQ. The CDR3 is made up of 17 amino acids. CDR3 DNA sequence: TGCGCCAGCAGCTTGGAACCCACAGTGAGTTTTTCGGATGAGCAGTTCTTC. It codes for CASSLEPTVSFSDEQFF.

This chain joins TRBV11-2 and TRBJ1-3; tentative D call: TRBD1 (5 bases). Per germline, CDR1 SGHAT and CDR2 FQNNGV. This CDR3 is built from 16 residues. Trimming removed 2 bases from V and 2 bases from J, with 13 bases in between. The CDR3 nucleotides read TGTGCCAGCAGCTTATCATTAGTCAGGGCTGGAAACACCATATATTTT. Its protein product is CASSLSLVRAGNTIYF.

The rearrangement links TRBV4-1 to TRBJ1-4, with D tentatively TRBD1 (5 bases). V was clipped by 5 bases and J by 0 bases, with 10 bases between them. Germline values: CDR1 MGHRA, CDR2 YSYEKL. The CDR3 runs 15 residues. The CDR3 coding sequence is TGCGCCAGCAGCTCGCAGGGTTCAACTAATGAAAAACTGTTTTTT. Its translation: CASSSQGSTNEKLFF.

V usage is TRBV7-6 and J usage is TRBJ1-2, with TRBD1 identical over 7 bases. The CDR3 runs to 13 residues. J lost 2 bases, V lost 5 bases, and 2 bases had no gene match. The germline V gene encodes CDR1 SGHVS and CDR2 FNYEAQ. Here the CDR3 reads CASSQTGNYGYTF. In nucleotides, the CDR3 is TGTGCCAGCAGCCAGACAGGGAACTATGGCTACACCTTC. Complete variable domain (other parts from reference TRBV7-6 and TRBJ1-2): GAGVSQSPRYKVTKRGQDVALRCDPISGHVSLYWYRQALGQGPEFLTYFNYEAQQDKSGLPNDRFSAERPEGSISTLTIQRTEQRDSAMYRCASSQTGNYGYTFGSGTRLTVV.

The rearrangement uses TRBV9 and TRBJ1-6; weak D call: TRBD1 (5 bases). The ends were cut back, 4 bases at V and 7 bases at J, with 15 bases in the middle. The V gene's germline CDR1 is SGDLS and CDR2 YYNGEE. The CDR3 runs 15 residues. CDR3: CASSMNQGWNSPLHF. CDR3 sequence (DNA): TGTGCCAGCAGCATGAACCAGGGTTGGAATTCACCCCTCCACTTT.

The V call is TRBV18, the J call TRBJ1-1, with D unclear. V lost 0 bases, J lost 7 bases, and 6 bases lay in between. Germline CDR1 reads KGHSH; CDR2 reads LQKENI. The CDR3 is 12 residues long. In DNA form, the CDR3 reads TGTGCCAGCTCACCACCCGTTGGTGAAGCTTTCTTT. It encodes CASSPPVGEAFF.

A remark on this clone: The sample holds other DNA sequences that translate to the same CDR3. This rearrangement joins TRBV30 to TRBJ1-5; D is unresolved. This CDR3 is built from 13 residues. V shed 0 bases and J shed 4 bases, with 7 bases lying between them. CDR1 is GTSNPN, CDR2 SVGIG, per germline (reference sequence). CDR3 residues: CAWSVRGNQPQHF. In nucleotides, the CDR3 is TGTGCCTGGAGTGTACGTGGTAATCAGCCCCAGCATTTT.

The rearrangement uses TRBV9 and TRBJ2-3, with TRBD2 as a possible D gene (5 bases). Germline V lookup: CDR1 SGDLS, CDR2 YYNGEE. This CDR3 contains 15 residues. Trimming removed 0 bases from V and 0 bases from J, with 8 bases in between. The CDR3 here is CASSVAGTSTDTQYF. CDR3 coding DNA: TGTGCCAGCAGCGTAGCGGGAACTAGCACAGATACGCAGTATTTT. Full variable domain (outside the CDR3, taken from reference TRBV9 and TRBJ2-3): DSGVTQTPKHLITATGQRVTLRCSPRSGDLSVYWYQQSLDQGLQFLIQYYNGEERAKGNILERFSAQQFPDLHSELNLSSLELGDSALYFCASSVAGTSTDTQYFGPGTRLTVL.

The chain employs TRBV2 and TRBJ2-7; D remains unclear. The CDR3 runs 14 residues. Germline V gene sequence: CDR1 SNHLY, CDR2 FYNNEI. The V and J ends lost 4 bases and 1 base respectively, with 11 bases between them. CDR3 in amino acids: CASSGGRISYEQYF. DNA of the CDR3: TGTGCCAGCAGTGGTGGGCGGATTTCCTACGAGCAGTACTTC. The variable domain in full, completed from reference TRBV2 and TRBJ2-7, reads EPEVTQTPSHQVTQMGQEVILRCVPISNHLYFYWYRQILGQKVEFLVSFYNNEISEKSEIFDDQFSVERPDGSNFTLKIRSTKLEDSAMYFCASSGGRISYEQYFGPGTRLTVT.

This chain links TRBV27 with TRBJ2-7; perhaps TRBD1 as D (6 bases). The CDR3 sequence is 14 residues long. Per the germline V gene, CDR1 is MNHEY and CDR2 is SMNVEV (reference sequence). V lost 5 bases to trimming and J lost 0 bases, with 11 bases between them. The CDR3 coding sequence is TGTGCCAGCAGTCTAAAAGGGGGCTCCTACGAGCAGTACTTC. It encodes CASSLKGGSYEQYF.

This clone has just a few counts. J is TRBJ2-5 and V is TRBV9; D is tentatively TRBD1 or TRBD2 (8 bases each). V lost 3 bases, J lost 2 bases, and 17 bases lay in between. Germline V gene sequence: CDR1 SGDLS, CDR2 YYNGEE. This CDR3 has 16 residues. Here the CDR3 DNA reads TGTGCCAGCAGCGGTGATAGCGGGACAGGACAAGAGACCCAGTACTTC. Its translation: CASSGDSGTGQETQYF.

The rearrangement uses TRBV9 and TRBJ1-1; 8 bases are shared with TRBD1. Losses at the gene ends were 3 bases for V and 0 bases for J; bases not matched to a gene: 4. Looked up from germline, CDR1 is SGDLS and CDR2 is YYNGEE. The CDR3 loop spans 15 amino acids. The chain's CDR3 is CASSARDRLNTEAFF. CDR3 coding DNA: TGTGCCAGCAGCGCCCGGGACAGGTTGAACACTGAAGCTTTCTTT.

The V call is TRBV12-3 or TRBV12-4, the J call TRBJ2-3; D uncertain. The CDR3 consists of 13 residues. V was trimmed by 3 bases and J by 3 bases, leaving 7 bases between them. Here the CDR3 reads CASSFTDTDTQYF. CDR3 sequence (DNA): TGTGCCAGCAGTTTTACAGATACAGATACGCAGTATTTT.

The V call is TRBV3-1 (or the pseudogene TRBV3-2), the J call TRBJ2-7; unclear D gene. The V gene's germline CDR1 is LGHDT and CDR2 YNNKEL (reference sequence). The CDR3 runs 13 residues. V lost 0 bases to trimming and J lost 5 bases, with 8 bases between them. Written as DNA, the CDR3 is TGTGCCAGCAGCCAAGATCTTCCCCACGAGCAGTACTTC. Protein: CASSQDLPHEQYF.

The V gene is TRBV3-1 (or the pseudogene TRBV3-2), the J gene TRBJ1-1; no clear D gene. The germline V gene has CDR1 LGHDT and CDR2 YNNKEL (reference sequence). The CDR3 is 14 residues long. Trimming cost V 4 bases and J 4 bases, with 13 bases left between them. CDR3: CASSPSSGSTEAFF. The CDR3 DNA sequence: TGTGCCAGCAGCCCCAGTTCCGGGTCCACTGAAGCTTTCTTT.

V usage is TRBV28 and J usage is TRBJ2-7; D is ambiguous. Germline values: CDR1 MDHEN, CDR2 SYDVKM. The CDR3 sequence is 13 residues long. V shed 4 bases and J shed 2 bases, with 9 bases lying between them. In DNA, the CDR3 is TGTGCCAGCAGTTGGGCAATACCCTACGAGCAGTACTTC. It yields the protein CASSWAIPYEQYF.

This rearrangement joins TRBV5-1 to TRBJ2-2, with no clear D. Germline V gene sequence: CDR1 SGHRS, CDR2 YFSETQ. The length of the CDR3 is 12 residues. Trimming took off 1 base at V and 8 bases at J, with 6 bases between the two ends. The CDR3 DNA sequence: TGCGCCAGCAGCTTGTACGAGGGGGAGCTGTTTTTT. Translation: CASSLYEGELFF.

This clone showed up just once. CDR3 sequence reads: CSVPDRNTEAFF. The CDR3 bases are TGCAGCGTCCCCGACAGGAACACTGAAGCTTTCTTT. The V gene is TRBV29-1, the J gene TRBJ1-1; D possibly corresponds to TRBD1 (5 bases). The CDR3 spans 12 residues. V lost 6 bases to trimming and J lost 1 base, with 9 bases between them. The germline V gene has CDR1 SQVTM and CDR2 ANQGSEA.

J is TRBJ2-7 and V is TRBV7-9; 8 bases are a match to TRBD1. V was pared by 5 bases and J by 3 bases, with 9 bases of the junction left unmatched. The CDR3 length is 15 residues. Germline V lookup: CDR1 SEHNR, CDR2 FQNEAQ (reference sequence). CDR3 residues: CASSLGQGFRYEQYF. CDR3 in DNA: TGTGCCAGCAGCCTCGGACAGGGTTTTCGCTACGAGCAGTACTTC.

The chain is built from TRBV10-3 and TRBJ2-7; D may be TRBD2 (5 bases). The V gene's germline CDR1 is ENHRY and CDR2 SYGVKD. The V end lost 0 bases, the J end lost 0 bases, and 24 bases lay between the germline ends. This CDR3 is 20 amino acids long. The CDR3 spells CAISESKASIRLDSSYEQYF. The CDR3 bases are TGTGCCATCAGTGAGTCTAAGGCTAGCATTAGGCTGGATTCCTCCTACGAGCAGTACTTC.

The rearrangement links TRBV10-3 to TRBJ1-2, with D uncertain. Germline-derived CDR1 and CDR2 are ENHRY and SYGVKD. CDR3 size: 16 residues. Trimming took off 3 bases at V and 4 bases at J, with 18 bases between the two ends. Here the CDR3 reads CAISERREAPSYGYTF. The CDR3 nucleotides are TGTGCCATCAGTGAACGGAGAGAAGCGCCTAGCTATGGCTACACCTTC.

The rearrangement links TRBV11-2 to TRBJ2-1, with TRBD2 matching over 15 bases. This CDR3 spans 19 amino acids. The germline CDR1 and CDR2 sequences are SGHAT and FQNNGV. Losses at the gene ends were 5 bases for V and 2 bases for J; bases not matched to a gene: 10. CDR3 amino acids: CASSLRTSGGASTYNEQFF. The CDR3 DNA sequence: TGTGCCAGCAGCCTCCGGACTAGCGGGGGGGCCTCTACCTACAATGAGCAGTTCTTC.

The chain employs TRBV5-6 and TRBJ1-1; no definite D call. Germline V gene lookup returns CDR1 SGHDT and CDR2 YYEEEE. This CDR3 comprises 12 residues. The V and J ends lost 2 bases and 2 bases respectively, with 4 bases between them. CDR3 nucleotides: TGTGCCAGCAGCTTTTTTAACACTGAAGCTTTCTTT. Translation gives CASSFFNTEAFF.

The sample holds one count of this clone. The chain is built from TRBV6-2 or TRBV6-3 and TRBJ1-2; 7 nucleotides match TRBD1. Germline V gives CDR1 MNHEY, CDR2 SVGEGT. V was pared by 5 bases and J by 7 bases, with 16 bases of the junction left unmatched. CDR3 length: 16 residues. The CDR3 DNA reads TGTGCCAGCAGTACCCAGAGACAGGGTGGGAAGGTTGGCTACACCTTC. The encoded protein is CASSTQRQGGKVGYTF.

The CDR3 nucleotides are TGCGCCAGCAGTGCCGAATACCGTAACACTGAAGCTTTCTTT. The encoded protein is CASSAEYRNTEAFF. The V call is TRBV10-2, the J call TRBJ1-1; D unresolved. The CDR3 has 14 residues. Germline CDR1 WSHSY, CDR2 SAAADI. V gave up 4 bases and J gave up 2 bases, with 11 bases separating them.

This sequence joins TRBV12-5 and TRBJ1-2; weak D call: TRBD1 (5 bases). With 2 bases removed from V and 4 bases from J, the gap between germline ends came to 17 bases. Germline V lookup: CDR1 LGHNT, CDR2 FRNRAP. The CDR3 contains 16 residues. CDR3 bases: TGTGCTAGTGGTTTGTTCCAGGGAAGACACCTCTATGGCTACACCTTC. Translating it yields CASGLFQGRHLYGYTF.

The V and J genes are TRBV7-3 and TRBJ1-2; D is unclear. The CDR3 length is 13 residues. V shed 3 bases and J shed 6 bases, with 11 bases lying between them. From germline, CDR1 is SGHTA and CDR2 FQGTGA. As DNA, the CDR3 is TGTGCCAGCAGCTTGGCCCCCTTCGATGGCTACACCTTC. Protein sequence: CASSLAPFDGYTF.

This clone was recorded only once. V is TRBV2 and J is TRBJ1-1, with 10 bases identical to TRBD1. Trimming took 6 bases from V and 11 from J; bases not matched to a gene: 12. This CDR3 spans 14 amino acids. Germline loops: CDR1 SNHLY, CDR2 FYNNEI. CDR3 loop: CASRTGTGVMSAFF. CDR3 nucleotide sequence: TGTGCCAGCAGAACCGGGACAGGGGTAATGTCGGCTTTCTTT.